This TCR beta chain was retrieved from a study of blood T cell repertoires in COVID-19. As for the study in general: Sites in the United States, Italy and Spain provided acute and convalescent COVID-19 samples. PBMCs, B-cell-depleted T cells, or T cells provided the cDNA or gDNA that made up the material.

The CDR3 sequence is 16 residues long. The germline V gene encodes CDR1 MNHEY and CDR2 SMNVEV (reference sequence). Germline trimming cut 7 bases from V and 4 bases from J; bases unmatched to any gene: 14. Method: immunoSEQ multiplex PCR; TCRdb's copy keeps in-frame clones and lacks some. The sample consists of roughly 70,000 clones, about 88% of them appearing once. The rearrangement joins TRBV27 to TRBJ1-2; 8 nucleotides agree with TRBD1. The origin of this receptor is an elderly man with COVID-19, enrolled during active disease. Material for sequencing was peripheral blood. The CDR3 is CASTRQGQASSYGYTF. The CDR3 region has the DNA TGTGCCAGCACTCGCCAGGGACAGGCGTCCTCCTATGGCTACACCTTC.